Included here is one T cell receptor beta chain sequence, with context. Its antigen is currently unknown. Sequencing used cDNA as its template, made by extracting RNA and reverse transcribing it. TCRdb's table, derived via immunoSEQ multiplex PCR, lists solely in-frame clones and lacks some. Of 150,000 to 200,000 clones in the sample, less than 75% were seen once. This entry is derived from a study of CD8+ T cells in alopecia areata. The treatment was: oral pan-JAK inhibitor, 5-10 mg twice daily. The study, taken as a whole, reports: Across lesional scalp, and particularly alopecia totalis/universalis, clonality surpassed that of normal scalp.

This clonotype was obtained from a human donor with alopecia areata. The sample here was CD4+ T cells sorted from blood, taken at approximately week 61, from a patient treated with tofacitinib.

CDR3: CASAGTSGQETQYF. DNA of the CDR3: TGTGCCTCGGCCGGGACTAGCGGACAAGAGACCCAGTACTTC. The chain uses TRBV30 and TRBJ2-5; 11 nucleotides match TRBD2. The CDR3 runs 14 residues. The germline V gene has CDR1 GTSNPN and CDR2 SVGIG (reference sequence). V lost 7 bases and J lost 2; bases outside the gene matches: 6.